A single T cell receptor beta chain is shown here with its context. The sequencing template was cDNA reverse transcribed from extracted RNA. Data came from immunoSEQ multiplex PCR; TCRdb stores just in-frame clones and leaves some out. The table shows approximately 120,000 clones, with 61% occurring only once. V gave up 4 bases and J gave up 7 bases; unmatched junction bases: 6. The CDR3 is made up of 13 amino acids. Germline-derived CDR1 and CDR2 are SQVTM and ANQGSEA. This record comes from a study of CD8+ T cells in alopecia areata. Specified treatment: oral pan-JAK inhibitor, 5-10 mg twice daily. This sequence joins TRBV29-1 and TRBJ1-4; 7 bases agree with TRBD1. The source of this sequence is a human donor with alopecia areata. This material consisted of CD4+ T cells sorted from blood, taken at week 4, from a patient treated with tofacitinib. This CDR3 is CSVVRGVGEKLFF. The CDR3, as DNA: TGCAGCGTTGTCAGGGGGGTAGGTGAAAAACTGTTTTTT.